A single T cell receptor beta chain is shown here with its context. TCRdb's copy holds only in-frame clones and misses some; the assay was immunoSEQ multiplex PCR. The sample yields 57,000 or so clones, approximately 89% seen once. Germline V CDR1 and CDR2: SQVTM, ANQGSEA. This CDR3 is built from 11 residues. The data were obtained in a study of OX40 agonist ivuxolimab in advanced cancers. The chain combines TRBV29-1 with TRBJ1-2, with 8 bases identical to TRBD1. The sample consisted of CD4+ or CD8+ T cells sorted from blood, taken in a trial of the OX40 agonist ivuxolimab. The TCR was taken from an adult with an advanced solid tumor such as melanoma, head and neck, liver or kidney cancer. The CDR3: CGDRSNYGYTF. In DNA form, the CDR3 reads TGCGGGGACAGGAGTAACTATGGCTACACCTTC. The full variable domain, with the rest looked up from reference TRBV29-1 and TRBJ1-2, is SAVISQKPSRDICQRGTSLTIQCQVDSQVTMMFWYRQQPGQSLTLIATANQGSEATYESGFVIDKFPISRPNLTFSTLTVSNMSPEDSSIYLCGDRSNYGYTFGSGTRLTVV.